The clone carrying this T cell receptor beta chain was recorded many times. This sample stems from a study of T cell repertoires in cytomegalovirus infection. Study summary: Public signatures in TCR beta pointed to CMV infection and matching HLA type.

TCRdb reprocessed the reads with MiXCR, giving one entry per CDR3 protein. This sample has fewer than 550,000 distinct CDR3 sequences, with about 10% found just once. CDR3 length equals 16 residues. Germline CDR1 and CDR2: KGHSH and LQKENI. V lost 3 bases, J lost 0 bases, and 14 bases lay in between. Input material: PBMCs. The sequence derives from a human donor in good health (CMV status not recorded). Some clones in this sample may be carry-over from other donors' samples. The chain employs TRBV18 and TRBJ1-1; possibly TRBD1 for D (6 bases). In nucleotides, the CDR3 is TGTGCCAGCTCACCCCGCAGGGGCGTGTTGAACACTGAAGCTTTCTTT. It encodes CASSPRRGVLNTEAFF.